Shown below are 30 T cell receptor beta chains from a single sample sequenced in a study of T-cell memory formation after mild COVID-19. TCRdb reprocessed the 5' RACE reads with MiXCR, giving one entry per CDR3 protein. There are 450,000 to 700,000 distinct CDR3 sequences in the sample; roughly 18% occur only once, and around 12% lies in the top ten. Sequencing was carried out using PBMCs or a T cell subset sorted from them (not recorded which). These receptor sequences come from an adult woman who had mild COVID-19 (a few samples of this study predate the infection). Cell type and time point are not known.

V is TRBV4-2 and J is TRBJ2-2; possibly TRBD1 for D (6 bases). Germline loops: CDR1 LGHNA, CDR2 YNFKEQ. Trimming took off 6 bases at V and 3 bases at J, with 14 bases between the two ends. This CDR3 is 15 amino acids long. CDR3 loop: CASRGGRTHTGELFF. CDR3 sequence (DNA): TGTGCCAGCAGAGGGGGACGGACCCACACCGGGGAGCTGTTTTTT.

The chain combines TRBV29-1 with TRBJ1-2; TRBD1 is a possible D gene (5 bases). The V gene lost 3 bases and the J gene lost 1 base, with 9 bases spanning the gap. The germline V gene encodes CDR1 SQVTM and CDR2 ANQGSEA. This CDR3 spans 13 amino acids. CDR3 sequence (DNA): TGCAGCGTTGAGGGGCCTCATAACTATGGCTACACCTTC. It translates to CSVEGPHNYGYTF.

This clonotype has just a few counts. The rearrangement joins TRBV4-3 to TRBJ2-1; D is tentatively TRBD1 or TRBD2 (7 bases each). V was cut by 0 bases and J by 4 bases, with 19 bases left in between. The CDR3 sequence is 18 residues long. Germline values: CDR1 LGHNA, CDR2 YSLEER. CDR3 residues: CASSQETLTGGQYNEQFF. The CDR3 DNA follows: TGCGCCAGCAGCCAAGAAACCCTAACGGGGGGACAGTACAATGAGCAGTTCTTC.

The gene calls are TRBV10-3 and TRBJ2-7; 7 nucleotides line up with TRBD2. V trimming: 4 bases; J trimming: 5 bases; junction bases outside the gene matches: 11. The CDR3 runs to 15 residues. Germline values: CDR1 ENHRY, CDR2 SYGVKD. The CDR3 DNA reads TGTGCCATCAGTGCAAGGGAGGGCCTCGGCGACGAGCAGTACTTC. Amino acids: CAISAREGLGDEQYF.

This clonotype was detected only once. The CDR3 DNA sequence: TGCAGCGTTCGAGCGTGGAACACTGAAGCTTTCTTT. Amino acid sequence: CSVRAWNTEAFF. The gene calls are TRBV29-1 and TRBJ1-1; no reliable D call. The CDR3 is made up of 12 amino acids. Germline V gene data show CDR1 as SQVTM and CDR2 as ANQGSEA. Trimming removed 5 bases at V and 1 base at J, with 8 bases between.

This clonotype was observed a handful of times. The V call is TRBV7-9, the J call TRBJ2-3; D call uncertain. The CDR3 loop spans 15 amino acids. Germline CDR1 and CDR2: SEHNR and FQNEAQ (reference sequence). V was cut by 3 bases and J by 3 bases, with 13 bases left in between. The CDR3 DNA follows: TGTGCCAGCAGCTTTGGTTACCTCCCGACAGATACGCAGTATTTT. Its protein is CASSFGYLPTDTQYF.

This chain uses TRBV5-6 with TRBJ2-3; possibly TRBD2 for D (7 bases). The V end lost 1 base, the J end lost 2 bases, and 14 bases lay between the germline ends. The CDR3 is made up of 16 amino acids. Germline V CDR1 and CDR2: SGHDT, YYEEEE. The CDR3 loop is CASSLFQAGATDTQYF. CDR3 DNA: TGTGCCAGCAGCTTGTTTCAGGCGGGGGCCACAGATACGCAGTATTTT.

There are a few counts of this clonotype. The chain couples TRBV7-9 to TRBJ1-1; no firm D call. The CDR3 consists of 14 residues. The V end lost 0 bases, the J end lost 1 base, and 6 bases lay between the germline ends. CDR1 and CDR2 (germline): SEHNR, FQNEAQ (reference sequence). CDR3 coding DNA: TGTGCCAGCAGCTTAGCTGAACAGAACACTGAAGCTTTCTTT. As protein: CASSLAEQNTEAFF.

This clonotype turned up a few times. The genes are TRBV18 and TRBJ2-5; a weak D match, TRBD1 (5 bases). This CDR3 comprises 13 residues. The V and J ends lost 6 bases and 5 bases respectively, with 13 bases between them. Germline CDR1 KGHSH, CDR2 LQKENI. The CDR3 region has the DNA TGTGCCAGCTCCCCTAACTCAGGGGAGACCCAGTACTTC. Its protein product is CASSPNSGETQYF.

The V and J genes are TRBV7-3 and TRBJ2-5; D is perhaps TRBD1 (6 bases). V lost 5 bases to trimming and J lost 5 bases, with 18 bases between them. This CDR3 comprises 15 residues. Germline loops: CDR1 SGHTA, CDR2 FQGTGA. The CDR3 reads CASSPTPGQPETQYF. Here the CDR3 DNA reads TGTGCCAGCAGCCCTACGCCCGGACAGCCGGAGACCCAGTACTTC.

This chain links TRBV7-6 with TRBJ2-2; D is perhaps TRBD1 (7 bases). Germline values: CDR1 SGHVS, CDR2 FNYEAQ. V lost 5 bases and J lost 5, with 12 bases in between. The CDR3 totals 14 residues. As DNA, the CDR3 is TGTGCCAGCAGCAAAGCAGGGGGGACCGGGGAGCTGTTTTTT. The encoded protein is CASSKAGGTGELFF.

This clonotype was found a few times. Here the CDR3 DNA reads TGCAGTGCCGGTCAGGGGGTCACCGGGGAGCTGTTTTTT. It codes for CSAGQGVTGELFF. The rearrangement links TRBV20-1 to TRBJ2-2, with 7 bases matching TRBD1. Trimming removed 6 bases from V and 4 bases from J; junction bases left unmatched: 5. CDR3 length: 13 amino acids. Germline-derived CDR1 and CDR2 are DFQATT and SNEGSKA (reference sequence).

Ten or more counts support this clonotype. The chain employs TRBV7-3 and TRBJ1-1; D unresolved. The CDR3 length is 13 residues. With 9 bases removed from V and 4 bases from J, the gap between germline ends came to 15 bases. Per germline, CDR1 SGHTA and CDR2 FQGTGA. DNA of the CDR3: TGTGCCAGTACATTAGGCGTCGGCACTGAAGCTTTCTTT. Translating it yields CASTLGVGTEAFF.

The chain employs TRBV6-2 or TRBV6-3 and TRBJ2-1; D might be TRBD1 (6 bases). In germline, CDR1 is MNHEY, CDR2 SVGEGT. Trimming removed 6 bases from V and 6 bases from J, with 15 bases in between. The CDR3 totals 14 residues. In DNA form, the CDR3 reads TGTGCCAGCAGCCGCAGGGGCTTAGGCAATGAGCAGTTCTTC. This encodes CASSRRGLGNEQFF.

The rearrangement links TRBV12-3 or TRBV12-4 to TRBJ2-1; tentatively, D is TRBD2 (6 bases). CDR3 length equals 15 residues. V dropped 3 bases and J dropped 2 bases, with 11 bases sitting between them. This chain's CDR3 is CASSFWRDAYNEQFF. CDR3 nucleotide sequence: TGTGCCAGCAGTTTCTGGCGGGACGCCTACAATGAGCAGTTCTTC.

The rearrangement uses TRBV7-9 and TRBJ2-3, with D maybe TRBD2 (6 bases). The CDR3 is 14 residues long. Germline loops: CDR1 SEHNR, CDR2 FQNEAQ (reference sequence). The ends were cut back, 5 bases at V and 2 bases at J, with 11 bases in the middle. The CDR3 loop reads CASSTDYLTDTQYF. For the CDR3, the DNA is TGTGCCAGCAGCACGGACTACCTCACAGATACGCAGTATTTT.

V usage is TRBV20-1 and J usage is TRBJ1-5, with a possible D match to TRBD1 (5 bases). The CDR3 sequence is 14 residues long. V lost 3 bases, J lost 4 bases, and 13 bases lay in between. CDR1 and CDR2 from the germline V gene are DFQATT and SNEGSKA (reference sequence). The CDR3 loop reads CSASRGPPNQPQHF. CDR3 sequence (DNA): TGCAGTGCTAGCCGGGGACCCCCGAATCAGCCCCAGCATTTT.

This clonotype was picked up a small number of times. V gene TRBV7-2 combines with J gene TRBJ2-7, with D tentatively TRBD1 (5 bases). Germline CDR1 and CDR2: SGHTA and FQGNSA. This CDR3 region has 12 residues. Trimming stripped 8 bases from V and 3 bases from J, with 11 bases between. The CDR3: CASAVDSYEQYF. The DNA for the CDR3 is TGTGCCAGCGCCGTCGACAGCTACGAGCAGTACTTC.

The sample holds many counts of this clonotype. CDR3 sequence: CSVVFVVGTGELFF. In DNA form, the CDR3 reads TGCAGCGTTGTGTTCGTGGTGGGGACCGGGGAGCTGTTTTTT. The V gene is TRBV29-1, the J gene TRBJ2-2; D unclear. The length of the CDR3 is 14 residues. Trimming took off 4 bases at V and 5 bases at J, with 14 bases between the two ends. The germline V gene encodes CDR1 SQVTM and CDR2 ANQGSEA.

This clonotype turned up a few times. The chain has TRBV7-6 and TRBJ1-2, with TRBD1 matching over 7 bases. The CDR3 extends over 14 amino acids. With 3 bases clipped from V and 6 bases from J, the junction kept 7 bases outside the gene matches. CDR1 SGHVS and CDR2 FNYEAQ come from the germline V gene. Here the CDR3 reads CASSFGRGFDGYTF. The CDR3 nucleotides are TGTGCCAGCAGCTTCGGCAGGGGGTTCGATGGCTACACCTTC.

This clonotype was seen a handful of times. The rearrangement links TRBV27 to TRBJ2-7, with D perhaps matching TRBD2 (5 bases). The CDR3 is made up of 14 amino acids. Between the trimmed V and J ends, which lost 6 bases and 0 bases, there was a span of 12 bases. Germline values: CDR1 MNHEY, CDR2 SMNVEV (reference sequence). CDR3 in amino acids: CASRPGLSSYEQYF. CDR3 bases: TGTGCCAGCAGGCCCGGACTGAGCTCCTACGAGCAGTACTTC.

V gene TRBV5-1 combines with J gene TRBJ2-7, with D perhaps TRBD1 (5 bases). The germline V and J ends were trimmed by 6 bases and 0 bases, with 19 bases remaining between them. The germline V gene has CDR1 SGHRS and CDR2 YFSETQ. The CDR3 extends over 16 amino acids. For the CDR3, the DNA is TGCGCCAGCACCTGGGGTGGGGCCAGGAGCTCCTACGAGCAGTACTTC. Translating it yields CASTWGGARSSYEQYF.

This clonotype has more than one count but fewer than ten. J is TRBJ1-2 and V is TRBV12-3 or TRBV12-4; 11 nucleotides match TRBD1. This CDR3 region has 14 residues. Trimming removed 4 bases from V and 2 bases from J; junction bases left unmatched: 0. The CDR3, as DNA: TGTGCCAGCAGTTGGACAGGGGGCAACTATGGCTACACCTTC. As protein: CASSWTGGNYGYTF.

CDR3: CASKGGNEQFF. The CDR3 DNA reads TGTGCCAGCAAGGGGGGTAATGAGCAGTTCTTC. V and J are TRBV12-3 or TRBV12-4 and TRBJ2-1; the D gene could be TRBD1 or TRBD2 (6 bases each). The CDR3 consists of 11 residues. V lost 7 bases to trimming and J lost 7 bases, with 8 bases between them.

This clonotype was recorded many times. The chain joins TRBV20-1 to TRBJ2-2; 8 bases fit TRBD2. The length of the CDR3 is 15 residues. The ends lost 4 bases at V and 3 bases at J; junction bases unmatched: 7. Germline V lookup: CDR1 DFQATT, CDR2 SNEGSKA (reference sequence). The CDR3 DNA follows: TGCAGTGCTATTGGCGGGGGGTTTTACACCGGGGAGCTGTTTTTT. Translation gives CSAIGGGFYTGELFF.

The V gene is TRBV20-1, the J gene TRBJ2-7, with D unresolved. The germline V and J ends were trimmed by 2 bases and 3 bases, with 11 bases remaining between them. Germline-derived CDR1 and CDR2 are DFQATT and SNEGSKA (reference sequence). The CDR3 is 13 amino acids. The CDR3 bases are TGCAGTGCTAGAAGAAGGGAAGGCTACGAGCAGTACTTC. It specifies CSARRREGYEQYF.

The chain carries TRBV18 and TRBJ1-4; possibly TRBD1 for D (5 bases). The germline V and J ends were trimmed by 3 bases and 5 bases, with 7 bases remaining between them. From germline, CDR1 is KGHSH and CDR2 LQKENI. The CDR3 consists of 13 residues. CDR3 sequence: CASSPNRNEKLFF. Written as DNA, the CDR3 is TGTGCCAGCTCACCGAACAGGAATGAAAAACTGTTTTTT. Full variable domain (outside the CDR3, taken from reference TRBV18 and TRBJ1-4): NAGVMQNPRHLVRRRGQEARLRCSPMKGHSHVYWYRQLPEEGLKFMVYLQKENIIDESGMPKERFSAEFPKEGPSILRIQQVVRGDSAAYFCASSPNRNEKLFFGSGTQLSVL.

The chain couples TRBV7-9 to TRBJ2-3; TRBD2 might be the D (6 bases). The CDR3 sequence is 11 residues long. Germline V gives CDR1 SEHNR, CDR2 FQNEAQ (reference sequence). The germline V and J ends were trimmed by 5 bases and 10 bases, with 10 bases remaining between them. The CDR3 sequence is CASSRDFAQYF. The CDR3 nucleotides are TGTGCCAGCAGCCGGGACTTCGCGCAGTATTTT.

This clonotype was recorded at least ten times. The CDR3 bases are TGTGCCAGCAGTTTAGGGGTTGAAGCTTTCTTT. This gives the protein CASSLGVEAFF. This rearrangement joins TRBV12-3 or TRBV12-4 to TRBJ1-1; D gene unclear. The CDR3 is 11 amino acids. V shed 1 base and J shed 7 bases, with 4 bases lying between them.

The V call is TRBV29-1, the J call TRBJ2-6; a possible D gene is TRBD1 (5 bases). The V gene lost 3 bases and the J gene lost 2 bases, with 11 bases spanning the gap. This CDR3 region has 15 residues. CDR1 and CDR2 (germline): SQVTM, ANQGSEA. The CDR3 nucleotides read TGCAGCGTTGAGTCAGGGATAACTGGGGCCAACGTCCTGACTTTC. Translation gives CSVESGITGANVLTF. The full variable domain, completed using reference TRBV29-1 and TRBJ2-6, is SAVISQKPSRDICQRGTSLTIQCQVDSQVTMMFWYRQQPGQSLTLIATANQGSEATYESGFVIDKFPISRPNLTFSTLTVSNMSPEDSSIYLCSVESGITGANVLTFGAGSRLTVL.